These 11 T cell receptor beta chains share one sample of origin, sequenced in a study of T cell clonotyping in hematopoietic cell transplantation (dated by TCRdb to about 2021). The method behind the library was the immunoSEQ multiplex PCR assay. Not all clones reach the TCRdb copy of this immuneACCESS table, which keeps in-frame sequences only. Checked studies attribute under half of the gap to unresolved V genes and leave the rest unexplained. The sample table contains more than 65,000 clones; only one count was recorded for roughly 94% of them. The ten largest make up 1.5% to 2% of the sample. The source material was peripheral blood mononuclear cells. Receptor source: a man in his forties or fifties in good health. Some clones in this sample may be carry-over from other donors' samples.

The gene calls are TRBV27 and TRBJ2-1; weak D call: TRBD1 (5 bases). In germline, CDR1 is MNHEY, CDR2 SMNVEV (reference sequence). V lost 4 bases and J lost 5, with 18 bases in between. This CDR3 has 16 amino acids. CDR3 loop: CASSSDPQGLNNEQFF. In nucleotides, the CDR3 is TGTGCCAGCAGTTCCGATCCTCAGGGCTTAAACAATGAGCAGTTCTTC.

The chain combines TRBV25-1 with TRBJ2-7, with 7 positions matching TRBD1. Germline CDR1 and CDR2: MGHDK and SYGVNS. The CDR3 length is 14 residues. V shed 7 bases and J 3 bases; nucleotides not matched to a gene: 9. This chain's CDR3 is CASIQGDRFYEQYF. CDR3 in DNA: TGTGCCAGCATCCAAGGGGACAGATTCTACGAGCAGTACTTC.

The gene calls are TRBV25-1 and TRBJ1-6; 8 positions match TRBD1. Germline lookup yields CDR1 MGHDK and CDR2 SYGVNS. V shed 10 bases and J 9 bases; nucleotides not matched to a gene: 8. The CDR3 sequence is 13 residues long. The CDR3 coding sequence is TGTGCCACCTGGGGACAGGCAACTTCACCCCTCCACTTT. Translating it yields CATWGQATSPLHF.

This clone appeared a single time. The genes are TRBV6-6 and TRBJ1-2; D not certain. The V and J ends lost 5 bases and 8 bases respectively, with 15 bases between them. The CDR3 is 13 amino acids. CDR1 and CDR2 from the germline V gene are MNHNY and SVGAGI (reference sequence). CDR3 sequence reads: CASSNDNSGGYTF. In nucleotides, the CDR3 is TGTGCCAGCAGTAACGACAATTCAGGAGGCTACACCTTC.

The genes are TRBV28 and TRBJ2-1, with D uncertain. V was trimmed by 7 bases and J by 3 bases, leaving 10 bases between them. Germline V gene sequence: CDR1 MDHEN, CDR2 SYDVKM. The length of the CDR3 is 13 residues. The CDR3 nucleotides read TGTGCCAGCACCCAGCTGGACTACAATGAGCAGTTCTTC. This encodes CASTQLDYNEQFF.

The V gene is TRBV14, the J gene TRBJ1-4, with a tentative D call TRBD1 (6 bases). Germline lookup yields CDR1 SGHDN and CDR2 FVKESK. This CDR3 contains 15 residues. The V gene lost 4 bases and the J gene lost 7 bases, with 16 bases spanning the gap. The DNA of the CDR3 is TGTGCCAGCAGCCCAAATCTGGGGGCGGGTGAAAAACTGTTTTTT. Translated, it gives CASSPNLGAGEKLFF.

The chain carries TRBV4-2 and TRBJ2-1; no clear D gene. Germline CDR1 reads LGHNA; CDR2 reads YNFKEQ. Trimming left V 1 base short and J 3 bases short, with 1 base between. This CDR3 contains 12 residues. Here the CDR3 reads CASSQGYNEQFF. The CDR3 DNA sequence: TGTGCCAGCAGCCAAGGCTACAATGAGCAGTTCTTC.

The chain is built from TRBV30 and TRBJ1-2; D might be TRBD1 (5 bases). V was trimmed by 4 bases and J by 6 bases, leaving 18 bases between them. The V gene's germline CDR1 is GTSNPN and CDR2 SVGIG (reference sequence). The CDR3 length is 14 residues. CDR3 nucleotide sequence: TGTGCCTGGACCGGTAGGGGATCGGGAAATGGCTACACCTTC. Its translation is CAWTGRGSGNGYTF.

V usage is TRBV4-3 and J usage is TRBJ1-3, with D tentatively TRBD1 (5 bases). Germline loops: CDR1 LGHNA, CDR2 YSLEER. V lost 0 bases and J lost 2, with 8 bases in between. CDR3 length equals 15 residues. CDR3 residues: CASSQDRGTGNTIYF. DNA of the CDR3: TGCGCCAGCAGCCAAGATCGGGGGACTGGAAACACCATATATTTT.

CDR3 sequence: CSVDTSAGAFF. CDR3 coding DNA: TGCAGCGTTGACACCTCCGCGGGAGCTTTCTTT. The rearrangement uses TRBV29-1 and TRBJ1-1; D uncertain. The length of the CDR3 is 11 residues. Trimming took 3 bases from V and 10 from J, leaving 12 bases between them. Germline V gene data show CDR1 as SQVTM and CDR2 as ANQGSEA.

The chain combines TRBV9 with TRBJ1-3, with TRBD1 identical over 7 bases. The CDR3 runs to 14 residues. V dropped 3 bases and J dropped 4; count of bases not matched to a gene: 4. CDR1 SGDLS and CDR2 YYNGEE come from the germline V gene. CDR3 residues: CASSAGTEGNTIYF. The CDR3 bases are TGTGCCAGCAGCGCAGGGACAGAGGGAAACACCATATATTTT. Full variable domain (outside the CDR3, taken from reference TRBV9 and TRBJ1-3): DSGVTQTPKHLITATGQRVTLRCSPRSGDLSVYWYQQSLDQGLQFLIQYYNGEERAKGNILERFSAQQFPDLHSELNLSSLELGDSALYFCASSAGTEGNTIYFGEGSWLTVV.